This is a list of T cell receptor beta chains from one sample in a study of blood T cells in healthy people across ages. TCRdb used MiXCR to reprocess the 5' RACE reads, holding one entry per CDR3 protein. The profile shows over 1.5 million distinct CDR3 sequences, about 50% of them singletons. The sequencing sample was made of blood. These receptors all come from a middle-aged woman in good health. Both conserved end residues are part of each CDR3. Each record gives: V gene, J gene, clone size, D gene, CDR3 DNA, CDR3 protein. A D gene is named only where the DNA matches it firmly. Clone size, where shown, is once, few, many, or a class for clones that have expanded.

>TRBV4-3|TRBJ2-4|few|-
TGCGCCAGCAGCCAAGCCCTAGGGATGAGCAACATTCAGTACTTC
CASSQALGMSNIQYF
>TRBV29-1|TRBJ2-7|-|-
TGCAGCGTTCAGGAAGCCTGGGGAGAGATCCAGTACTTC
CSVQEAWGEIQYF
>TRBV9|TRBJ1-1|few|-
TGTGCCAGCAGCGTAGGGGGGGGAGCTCTAGGCACTGAAGCTTTCTTT
CASSVGGGALGTEAFF
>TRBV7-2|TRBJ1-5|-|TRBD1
TGTGCCAGCAGCGGGGACAGCAGCAATCAGCCCCAGCATTTT
CASSGDSSNQPQHF
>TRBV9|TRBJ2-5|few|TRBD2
TGTGCCAGCAGCGTAGGGTCGGGGACTAGCAGACAAGAGACCCAGTACTTC
CASSVGSGTSRQETQYF
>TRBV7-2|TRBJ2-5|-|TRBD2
TGTGCCAGCAGCCCTCGAGCTAGCGGGCGACCTGGGGAGACCCAGTACTTC
CASSPRASGRPGETQYF
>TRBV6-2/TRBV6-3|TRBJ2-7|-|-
TGTGCCAGCAGTTATTCCCCCAATTACGAGCAGTACTTC
CASSYSPNYEQYF
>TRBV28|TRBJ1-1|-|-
TGTGCCAGCAGCCCCCACAGGGAAGCTTTCTTT
CASSPHREAFF
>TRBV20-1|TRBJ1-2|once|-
TGCAGTGCTAGAGTTAACCATCCCCCAGGCACCCAGGGCTACACCTTC
CSARVNHPPGTQGYTF
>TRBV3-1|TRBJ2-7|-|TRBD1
TGTGCCAGCAGCCAAGAAGGGACAGGGGGCGGCGAGCAGTACTTC
CASSQEGTGGGEQYF
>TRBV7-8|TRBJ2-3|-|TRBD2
TGTGCCAGCAGCTTAGCGCTGACTAGCGGGGGTACATATACGCAGTATTTT
CASSLALTSGGTYTQYF
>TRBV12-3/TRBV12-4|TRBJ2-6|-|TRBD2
TGTGCCAGCAGTAGGACTAGTGGAACTGGGGCCAACGTCCTGACTTTC
CASSRTSGTGANVLTF
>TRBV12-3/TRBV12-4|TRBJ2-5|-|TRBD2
TGTGCCAGCAGTTTATTCAGCGGGGGGGTGTGGTCTTCGGAAGAGACCCAGTACTTC
CASSLFSGGVWSSEETQYF
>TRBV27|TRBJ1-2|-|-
TGTGCCAGCAGTCTAATAGGGGACGCCTATGGCTACACCTTC
CASSLIGDAYGYTF
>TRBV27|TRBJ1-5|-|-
TGTGCCAGCAGTTTTGGGGGGCGAATCAATCAGCCCCAGCATTTT
CASSFGGRINQPQHF
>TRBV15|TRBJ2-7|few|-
TGTGCCACCAGCAGAGATTACAGGCACCCTCCCTACGAGCAGTACTTC
CATSRDYRHPPYEQYF
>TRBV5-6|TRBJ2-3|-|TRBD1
TGTGCCAGCAGCTTGGCAGGGGGCTATAGCGAACTCACAGATACGCAGTATTTT
CASSLAGGYSELTDTQYF
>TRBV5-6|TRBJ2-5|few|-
TGTGCCAGCAGAAGGGGGACCGCCTTACCGGAGACCCAGTACTTC
CASRRGTALPETQYF
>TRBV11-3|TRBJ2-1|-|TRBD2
TGTGCCAGCACCCAAGGCGGGGGGGCGGTCAATGAGCAGTTCTTC
CASTQGGGAVNEQFF
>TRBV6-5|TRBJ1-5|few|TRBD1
TGTGCCAGCAGTGACTCCTCAGGGACAGGCACGAATCAGCCCCAGCATTTT
CASSDSSGTGTNQPQHF
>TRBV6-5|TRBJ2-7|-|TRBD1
TGTGCCAGCAGTTACGAGGGCGGGACAGGGTGGCACGAGCAGTACTTC
CASSYEGGTGWHEQYF
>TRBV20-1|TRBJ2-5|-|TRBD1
TGCAGTGCTAGAGATTGGGACAGCCAAGAGACCCAGTACTTC
CSARDWDSQETQYF
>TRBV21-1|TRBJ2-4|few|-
TGTGCCATCTCGGGCCCAGGGGCCAAAAACATTCAGTACTTC
CAISGPGAKNIQYF
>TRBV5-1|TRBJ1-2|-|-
TGCGCCAGCAGATTTGTTCCGGGGAGGGGGACCTATGGCTACACCTTC
CASRFVPGRGTYGYTF
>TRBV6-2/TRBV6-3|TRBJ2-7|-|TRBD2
TGTGCCAGCAGTGACCCAGGACGGGGGGATCGGCAGTACTTC
CASSDPGRGDRQYF
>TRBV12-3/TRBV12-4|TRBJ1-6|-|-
TGTGCCAGCAGTTTAGCCGCGGACTATAATTCACCCCTCCACTTT
CASSLAADYNSPLHF
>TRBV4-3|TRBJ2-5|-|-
TGCGCCAGCAGCCAAGATCCTCAGGCCATCAACCCGGTTGAGGAGACCCAGTACTTC
CASSQDPQAINPVEETQYF